This TCR beta chain was captured by sequencing in a study of vaccination effects on CD4 cells after COVID-19. Regarding the study as a whole: From healthy vaccinees, only 1 of 255 vaccine-induced clones also reacted to common cold coronaviruses. Infection- and vaccine-induced clones contracted markedly late after vaccination.

Sequenced by immunoSEQ multiplex PCR; TCRdb stores in-frame clones only, minus some. This sample has tens of thousands of clones, with 60% to 80% found just once. Turning to this clone: Its antigen is not identified.

Antigen-specific CD4+ T cells were expanded with viral peptide pools in the ViraFEST assay before sequencing. Isolation of CD4+ T cells took place after nine to ten days of culture. Nucleocapsid antibody tests were negative, and the vaccine recipients had no prior SARS-CoV-2 infection. This CDR3 region has 13 residues. Germline CDR1 is SGHRS and CDR2 is YFSETQ. Trimming removed 4 bases at V and 9 bases at J, with 16 bases between. This chain joins TRBV5-1 and TRBJ2-5, with D maybe TRBD1 (8 bases). The TCR originated in a human donor who received a COVID-19 vaccine. The starting material was CD4+ T cells from PBMCs cultured with HCoV-OC43 spike peptides, obtained before COVID-19 vaccination. Subset of the sample: HCoV-OC43 spike overlapping peptide pool stimulation. Written as DNA, the CDR3 is TGCGCCAGCAGCGAGGACAGGGCGGGGGCCCAGTACTTC. Translating gives CASSEDRAGAQYF.